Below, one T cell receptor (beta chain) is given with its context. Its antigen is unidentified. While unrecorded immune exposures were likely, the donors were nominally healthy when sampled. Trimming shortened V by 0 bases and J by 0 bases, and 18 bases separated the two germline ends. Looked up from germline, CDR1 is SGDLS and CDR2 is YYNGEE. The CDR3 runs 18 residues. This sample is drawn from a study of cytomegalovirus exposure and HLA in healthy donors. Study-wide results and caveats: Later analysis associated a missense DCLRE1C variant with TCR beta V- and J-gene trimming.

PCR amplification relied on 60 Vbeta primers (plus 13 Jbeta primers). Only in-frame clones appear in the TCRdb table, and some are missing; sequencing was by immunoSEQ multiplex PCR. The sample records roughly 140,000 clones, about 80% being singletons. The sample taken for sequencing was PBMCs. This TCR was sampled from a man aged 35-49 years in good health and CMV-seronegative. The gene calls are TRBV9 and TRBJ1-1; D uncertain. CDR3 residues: CASSVVTKREGLNTEAFF. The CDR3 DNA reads TGTGCCAGCAGCGTAGTTACAAAGAGGGAGGGCTTGAACACTGAAGCTTTCTTT.